This record concerns one T cell receptor beta chain sequence. Its antigen is not identified. The CDR3 runs 13 residues. Germline V lookup: CDR1 SGDLS, CDR2 YYNGEE. Trimming removed 3 bases from V and 7 bases from J, with 13 bases in between. These data originate in a study of T cells in narcolepsy. Study-level points and caveats: Some memory CD4+ repertoires had no autoreactive clone sequences. Reportedly, autoreactive clonotypes were serially detected in patients' blood but not controls'. HCRT-specific and TRIB2-specific autoreactive clonotypes appeared among same-patient CSF and blood CD4+ clonotypes.

The table came from immunoSEQ multiplex PCR; TCRdb's copy has only in-frame clones and leaves some out. The table shows about 40,000 clones, with approximately 88% occurring only once. What was sequenced was CD45RA- memory CD4+ T cells from PBMCs. The TCR sequence derives from a human donor with narcolepsy. The V call is TRBV9, the J call TRBJ2-5, with D perhaps assigned TRBD1 or TRBD2 (6 bases each). CDR3 sequence: CASSEGLRGTQYF. The DNA of the CDR3 is TGTGCCAGCAGCGAGGGACTCAGGGGGACCCAGTACTTC.